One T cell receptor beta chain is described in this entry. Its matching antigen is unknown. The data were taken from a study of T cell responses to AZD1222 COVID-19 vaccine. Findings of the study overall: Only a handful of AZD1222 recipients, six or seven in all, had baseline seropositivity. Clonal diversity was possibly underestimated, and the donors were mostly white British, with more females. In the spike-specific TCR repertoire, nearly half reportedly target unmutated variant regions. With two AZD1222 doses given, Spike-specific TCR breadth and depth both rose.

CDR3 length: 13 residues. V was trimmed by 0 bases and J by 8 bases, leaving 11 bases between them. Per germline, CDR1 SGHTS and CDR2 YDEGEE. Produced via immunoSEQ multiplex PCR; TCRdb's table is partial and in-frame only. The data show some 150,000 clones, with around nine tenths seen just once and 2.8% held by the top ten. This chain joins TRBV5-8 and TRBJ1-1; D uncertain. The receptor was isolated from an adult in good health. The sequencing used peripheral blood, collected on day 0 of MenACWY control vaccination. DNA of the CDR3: TGTGCCAGCAGCTTGGCGGCAGGTTCCGAAGCTTTCTTT. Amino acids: CASSLAAGSEAFF.